This T cell receptor (beta chain) was recovered during a study of cytomegalovirus exposure and HLA in healthy donors. General study results and limits: The authors confirmed in vitro that a few CMV-associated chains were specific for CMV antigens.

The donors were members of the validation cohort, which comprised around 110 subjects and was separate from the first cohort of several hundred subjects. The V gene lost 3 bases and the J gene lost 0 bases, with 9 bases spanning the gap. The CDR3 length is 15 residues. Germline loops: CDR1 SNHLY, CDR2 FYNNEI. Libraries were prepared by immunoSEQ multiplex PCR; TCRdb keeps only in-frame clonotypes and omits some of them. The sample lists about 130,000 clones; over 80% were seen once. This clone was seen a single time. Its antigen is currently unknown. This TCR came from a woman aged 25 to 45 in good health and CMV-seropositive. The sample consisted of PBMCs. V is TRBV2 and J is TRBJ1-5, with D perhaps TRBD1 (5 bases). CDR3 in DNA: TGTGCCAGCAGTGACGGGGGGGATAGCAATCAGCCCCAGCATTTT. The encoded protein is CASSDGGDSNQPQHF.